These 9 T cell receptor beta chains share one sample of origin, sequenced in a study of PD-1 blockade in mismatch repair-deficient tumors. The protocol was immunoSEQ multiplex PCR, while the TCRdb copy is restricted to in-frame clones and leaves out a portion. The sample yields 38,000 or so clones, approximately 81% seen once. The specimen was peripheral blood, collected 76 weeks after starting pembrolizumab. All receptors come from an adult with mismatch repair-deficient cancer.

The chain has TRBV10-3 and TRBJ1-2, with D hard to call. CDR1 ENHRY and CDR2 SYGVKD come from the germline V gene. The CDR3 is made up of 11 amino acids. V was trimmed by 7 bases and J by 2 bases, leaving 5 bases between them. DNA of the CDR3: TGTGCCATCACGTCAAACTATGGCTACACCTTC. Translated, it gives CAITSNYGYTF.

The chain recombines TRBV7-8 with TRBJ2-7, with TRBD1 matching 10 bases. Germline V gives CDR1 SGHVS, CDR2 FQNEAQ. J gave up 8 bases and V 1 base, and 17 bases lay outside the gene matches. The CDR3 runs 18 residues. The CDR3 nucleotides read TGTGCCAGCAGCTTAGAAACTGGCCCGACAGGGGGCCAGGAACAGCAGTACTTC. This sequence encodes CASSLETGPTGGQEQQYF.

The rearrangement uses TRBV4-3 and TRBJ2-1; D ambiguous. Germline V gene lookup returns CDR1 LGHNA and CDR2 YSLEER. V dropped 0 bases and J dropped 0 bases, with 9 bases sitting between them. The CDR3 has 16 amino acids. The DNA of the CDR3 is TGCGCCAGCAGCCAAGATTTGGCCGTCTCCTACAATGAGCAGTTCTTC. This sequence encodes CASSQDLAVSYNEQFF.

The chain recombines TRBV4-2 with TRBJ2-7; 7 bases align to TRBD1. Germline assignment: CDR1 LGHNA and CDR2 YNFKEQ. Trimming removed 3 bases from V and 4 bases from J; junction bases left unmatched: 15. CDR3 length equals 17 residues. The CDR3 DNA sequence: TGTGCCAGCAGCCATCCAGATTACCACAGGGGACCATACGAGCAGTACTTC. Residues: CASSHPDYHRGPYEQYF.

The V gene is TRBV7-2, the J gene TRBJ2-7, with 11 bases that match TRBD2. The germline CDR1 and CDR2 sequences are SGHTA and FQGNSA. The CDR3 runs to 14 residues. The ends lost 5 bases at V and 3 bases at J; junction bases unmatched: 3. The CDR3 loop reads CASSQLAGDYEQYF. CDR3 DNA sequence: TGTGCCAGCAGCCAACTAGCGGGGGACTACGAGCAGTACTTC.

This sequence joins TRBV15 and TRBJ2-5; D gene ambiguous. CDR1 is LNHNV, CDR2 YYDKDF, per germline (reference sequence). The CDR3 totals 15 residues. V dropped 0 bases and J dropped 1 base, with 9 bases sitting between them. The CDR3, as DNA: TGTGCCACCAGCAGAGATGACACAGTCCAAGAGACCCAGTACTTC. This codes for CATSRDDTVQETQYF.

CDR3 bases: TGTGCCAGTGAACCAATATACGAGCAGTACTTC. Translated, it gives CASEPIYEQYF. V usage is TRBV6-5 and J usage is TRBJ2-7, with D unresolved. V was shortened by 9 bases and J by 4 bases, with 10 bases between the two germline ends. Germline CDR1 reads MNHEY; CDR2 reads SVGAGI. This CDR3 comprises 11 residues.

The chain employs TRBV10-2 and TRBJ1-2, with D possibly being TRBD1 (6 bases). Trimming pared 3 bases from V and 4 bases from J, leaving 9 bases between. Germline values: CDR1 WSHSY, CDR2 SAAADI. The CDR3 runs to 13 residues. DNA of the CDR3: TGCGCCAGCAGTGAAGGGACAACCTATGGCTACACCTTC. Its translation: CASSEGTTYGYTF.

The CDR3 region is CAWSKATLTDTQYF. In DNA, the CDR3 is TGTGCCTGGAGTAAAGCGACCCTCACAGATACGCAGTATTTT. V gene TRBV30 combines with J gene TRBJ2-3; D not resolved. The CDR3 runs to 14 residues. CDR1 and CDR2 from the germline V gene are GTSNPN and SVGIG (reference sequence). Trimming removed 2 bases from V and 2 bases from J, with 11 bases in between.